The clone carrying this T cell receptor beta chain showed up many times. The data were taken from a study of identical twins. V was pared by 6 bases and J by 7 bases, with 6 bases of the junction left unmatched. From germline, CDR1 is MNHEY and CDR2 SMNVEV (reference sequence). The CDR3 has 12 amino acids. MiXCR, applied by TCRdb to the 5' RACE reads, yields one record per CDR3 protein. The repertoire holds around 300,000 distinct CDR3 sequences, with under 9.5% as singletons. These data are also associated with another study on yellow fever vaccine responses in identical twins.

The receptor was derived from a woman under 30 in good health. Sequenced material: memory (CD45RO+) T cells sorted from blood. V and J are TRBV27 and TRBJ2-7, with 7 bases identical to TRBD2. This CDR3 is CASRIREGEQYF. CDR3 nucleotide sequence: TGTGCCAGCAGGATAAGGGAGGGAGAGCAGTACTTC.